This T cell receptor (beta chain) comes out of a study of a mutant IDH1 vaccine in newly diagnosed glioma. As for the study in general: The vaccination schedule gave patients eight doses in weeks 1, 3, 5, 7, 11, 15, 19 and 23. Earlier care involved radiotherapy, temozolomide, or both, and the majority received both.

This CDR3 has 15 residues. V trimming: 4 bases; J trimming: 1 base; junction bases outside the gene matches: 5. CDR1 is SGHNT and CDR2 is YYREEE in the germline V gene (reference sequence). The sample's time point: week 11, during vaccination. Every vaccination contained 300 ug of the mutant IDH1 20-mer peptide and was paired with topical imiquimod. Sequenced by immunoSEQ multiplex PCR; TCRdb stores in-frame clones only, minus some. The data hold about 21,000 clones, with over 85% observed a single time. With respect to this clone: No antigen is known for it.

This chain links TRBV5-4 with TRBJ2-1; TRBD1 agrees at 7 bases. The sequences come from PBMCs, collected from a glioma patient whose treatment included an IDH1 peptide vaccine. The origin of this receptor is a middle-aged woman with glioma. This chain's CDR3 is CASSHTGVSYNEQFF. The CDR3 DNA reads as TGTGCCAGCAGCCATACAGGGGTATCCTACAATGAGCAGTTCTTC. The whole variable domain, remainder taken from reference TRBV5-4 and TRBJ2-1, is ETGVTQSPTHLIKTRGQQVTLRCSSQSGHNTVSWYQQALGQGPQFIFQYYREEENGRGNFPPRFSGLQFPNYSSELNVNALELDDSALYLCASSHTGVSYNEQFFGPGTRLTVL.